These 19 T cell receptor beta chains were sequenced from one sample in a study of T cell clonality in common variable immunodeficiency (dated by TCRdb to 2015 to 2017). Library creation used the immunoSEQ multiplex PCR assay. TCRdb retrieved this table from immuneACCESS and kept in-frame rearrangements only. Not all clones are present; in checked studies, unresolved V genes account for under half, and no reason is known for the remainder. The sample has about 31,000 clones on record, with no singletons. Of the sample, approximately 7% falls within the top ten clones. The antigens these receptors bind are not known. Results and caveats for the whole study, not just this receptor: CVID TCRbeta sequences reportedly showed fewer deletions and N-nucleotide insertions and lacked highly modified clones with 13 or more V deletions.

Material for sequencing was peripheral blood mononuclear cells. All receptors come from a human donor with common variable immunodeficiency.

This clone came up many times. With the read ending 3 residues before the CDR3 end, the germline J gene is used to fill in that end. The chain uses TRBV19 and TRBJ1-5; 7 bases map to TRBD1. Germline CDR1 and CDR2: LNHDA and SQIVND (reference sequence). V was clipped by 5 bases and J by 3 bases; unmatched bases: 7. CDR3 length: 15 amino acids. Here the CDR3 reads CASSLAQGVNQPQHF. The part of the CDR3 DNA that was read is TGTGCCAGTAGTTTGGCTCAGGGGGTCAATCAGCCC.

About this clone itself: With the read ending 3 residues before the CDR3 end, the germline J gene is used to fill in that end. V and J are TRBV13 and TRBJ1-2; tentatively, D is TRBD1 (5 bases). The CDR3 extends over 11 amino acids. Trimming removed 5 bases from V and 4 bases from J, with 5 bases in between. Germline lookup yields CDR1 PRHDT and CDR2 FYEKMQ (reference sequence). The CDR3 spells CASSDSYGYTF. The sequenced part of the CDR3 DNA is TGTGCCAGCAGCGACAGCTATGGC.

This clone was counted at least ten times. The CDR3 end falls 3 residues outside the read, so it is completed with the germline J gene. The chain joins TRBV7-3 to TRBJ2-7; 15 positions match TRBD2. Looked up from germline, CDR1 is SGHTA and CDR2 is FQGTGA. CDR3 length: 15 residues. V shed 4 bases and J 6 bases; nucleotides not matched to a gene: 4. CDR3 protein: CASSSGLAGGGEQYF. CDR3 DNA, as far as it was read: TGTGCCAGCAGCTCCGGACTAGCGGGAGGGGGCGAG.

This clone was picked up many times. The CDR3 is cut off 3 residues early in the read; its end comes from the germline J gene. The J gene is TRBJ2-1, the V gene TRBV27; TRBD1 aligns across 10 bases. The germline CDR1 and CDR2 sequences are MNHEY and SMNVEV (reference sequence). The CDR3 has 17 amino acids. The ends lost 5 bases at V and 3 bases at J; junction bases unmatched: 10. The part of the CDR3 DNA that was read is TGTGCCAGCAGTCGACTCCCGACAGGGGGCGTCTACAATGAG. This sequence encodes CASSRLPTGGVYNE. The full CDR3 reads CASSRLPTGGVYNEQFF.

This clone has a handful of counts. The missing CDR3 end, 3 residues past where the read stops, is filled in from the germline J gene. Other DNA sequences in this specimen translate into the identical CDR3. The rearrangement uses TRBV20-1 and TRBJ1-2; possible D gene TRBD1, 5 bases. The CDR3 is 11 residues long. CDR1 is DFQATT and CDR2 is SNEGSKA in the germline V gene (reference sequence). The DNA read from the CDR3 is TGCAGTGCGGGCCACCAGGGTAGC. Residues: CSAGHQGS. The whole CDR3 protein reads CSAGHQGSYTF.

This clone was picked up a small number of times. The CDR3 end falls 3 residues outside the read, so it is completed with the germline J gene. The V call is TRBV6-2 or TRBV6-3, the J call TRBJ2-1, with 13 bases identical to TRBD2. The junction had 9 bases not matched to a gene; V was cut back by 4 bases and J by 9 bases. The CDR3 loop spans 16 amino acids. Germline CDR1 MNHEY, CDR2 SVGEGT. The CDR3 DNA, read in part, is TGTGCCAGCAGTTCCTCCGGGACTAGCGGGAAACGTGAG. Protein: CASSSSGTSGKRE. The whole CDR3 protein is CASSSSGTSGKREQFF.

Regarding this clone: The CDR3 is cut off 3 residues early in the read; its end comes from the germline J gene. J is TRBJ1-1 and V is TRBV30; tentatively, D is TRBD1 (5 bases). The germline V gene encodes CDR1 GTSNPN and CDR2 SVGIG (reference sequence). The CDR3 has 15 amino acids. V lost 0 bases, J lost 1 base, and 12 bases lay in between. The CDR3 protein is CAWSVVGRRNTEAFF. CDR3 DNA (partial): TGTGCCTGGAGTGTAGTGGGGCGACGGAACACTGAA.

Points on this clone: The read gets to within 3 residues of the CDR3 end, and the germline J gene fills in the rest. The chain employs TRBV7-3 and TRBJ2-3; 10 nucleotides match TRBD2. The CDR3 has 17 residues. Germline V gene lookup returns CDR1 SGHTA and CDR2 FQGTGA. V gave up 4 bases and J gave up 2 bases; unmatched junction bases: 9. The CDR3 sequence: CASSYPLAGNLTDTQYF. The sequenced part of the CDR3 DNA is TGTGCCAGCAGCTATCCACTAGCGGGAAACCTCACAGATACG.

This clone came up many times. The read is 3 residues too short to cover the CDR3 end, so that end is filled in from the germline J gene. The chain carries TRBV2 and TRBJ2-7; D is unclear. This CDR3 contains 12 residues. Germline CDR1 and CDR2: SNHLY and FYNNEI. The V and J ends lost 7 bases and 6 bases respectively, with 13 bases between them. Partial CDR3 DNA: TGTGCCAGCACAGTTGGTCCGGGCGAG. This sequence encodes CASTVGPGE. The CDR3 in its entirety is CASTVGPGEQYF.

This clone was seen a few times. The read stops 3 residues short of the end of the CDR3; the missing end is completed from the germline J gene. The rearrangement uses TRBV6-2 or TRBV6-3 and TRBJ2-7, with D possibly matching TRBD1 (5 bases). From germline, CDR1 is MNHEY and CDR2 SVGEGT. The CDR3 runs to 13 residues. V gave up 4 bases and J gave up 1 base, with 8 bases separating them. This CDR3 reads CASSWGPSYEQYF. CDR3 bases read: TGTGCCAGCAGTTGGGGCCCTTCCTACGAG.

Note on this clone: The observed sequence ends 3 residues before the CDR3 terminus, with the missing tail filled in from the germline J gene. The chain has TRBV7-8 and TRBJ2-3; maybe TRBD1 (5 bases). Germline CDR1 SGHVS, CDR2 FQNEAQ. The CDR3 runs 15 residues. V was cut by 3 bases and J by 4 bases, with 14 bases left in between. CDR3 loop: CASSFRATGADTQYF. The sequenced part of the CDR3 DNA is TGTGCCAGCAGCTTTCGGGCCACAGGTGCAGATACG.

This clone was recorded many times. The CDR3 end falls 3 residues outside the read, so it is completed with the germline J gene. The chain joins TRBV5-1 to TRBJ2-2; 7 bases fit TRBD1. Germline lookup yields CDR1 SGHRS and CDR2 YFSETQ. There are 14 residues in the CDR3. V was clipped by 0 bases and J by 4 bases; unmatched bases: 0. The CDR3 sequence: CASSLAGGTGELFF. The CDR3 bases that were read are TGCGCCAGCAGCTTGGCAGGGGGCACCGGGGAG.

This clone was seen ten or more times. Read coverage stops 3 residues before the CDR3 terminus; the germline J gene supplies the remainder. The chain combines TRBV20-1 with TRBJ2-3; 7 positions match TRBD2. This CDR3 is 14 amino acids long. The junction had 6 bases not matched to a gene; V was cut back by 6 bases and J by 0 bases. Germline assignment: CDR1 DFQATT and CDR2 SNEGSKA (reference sequence). CDR3 bases read: TGCAGTGCCCTAGCGGAGAGAAGCACAGATACG. Its protein product is CSALAERSTDT. The complete CDR3 protein is CSALAERSTDTQYF.

This clone was counted a few times. The observed sequence ends 3 residues before the CDR3 terminus, with the missing tail filled in from the germline J gene. The chain is built from TRBV6-2 or TRBV6-3 and TRBJ2-1; 7 nucleotides line up with TRBD2. Looked up from germline, CDR1 is MNHEY and CDR2 is SVGEGT. The CDR3 is 15 residues long. The V gene end was trimmed by 7 bases and the J gene end by 9 bases; junction bases not matched to a gene: 15. The DNA read from the CDR3 is TGTGCCAGCACGTCCATTCTGGGGGGAGGGAGTGAG. Amino acid sequence: CASTSILGGGSE. The CDR3 in full is CASTSILGGGSEQFF.

This clone has a count of ten or more. Read coverage stops 3 residues before the CDR3 terminus; the germline J gene supplies the remainder. This rearrangement joins TRBV5-6 to TRBJ1-2; 12 positions agree with TRBD1. CDR3 length: 15 residues. The V gene's germline CDR1 is SGHDT and CDR2 YYEEEE. Losses at the gene ends were 4 bases for V and 7 bases for J; bases not matched to a gene: 8. CDR3 sequence reads: CASSEGTGGISGYTF. The DNA read from the CDR3 is TGTGCCAGCAGCGAGGGGACAGGGGGCATAAGTGGC.

Comment on this clone: The read finishes 3 residues shy of the CDR3 end, and the germline J gene is used to complete it. The V and J genes are TRBV7-2 and TRBJ2-4, with a tentative D call TRBD2 (5 bases). V lost 3 bases and J 5 bases, leaving 14 bases between the germline ends. The germline CDR1 and CDR2 sequences are SGHTA and FQGNSA. This CDR3 has 15 residues. The CDR3 bases that were read are TGTGCCAGCAGCTTTTGGCGGGCCGGAGAAAACATT. Translation gives CASSFWRAGENI. The full CDR3 is CASSFWRAGENIQYF.

This clone has only a few counts. The read ends 3 residues early relative to the CDR3; the germline J gene fills the gap. The chain has TRBV7-9 and TRBJ1-5; 7 bases align to TRBD1. V lost 5 bases and J lost 9; bases outside the gene matches: 10. CDR3 size: 14 residues. Germline CDR1 is SEHNR and CDR2 is FQNEAQ (reference sequence). CDR3 sequence: CASSGTGAAWPQHF. The sequenced CDR3 bases are TGTGCCAGCAGCGGTACAGGGGCCGCATGGCCC.

In its sample, this clone was seen many times. The CDR3 goes on 3 residues after the read ends, and that part is filled in from the germline J gene. The chain recombines TRBV30 with TRBJ1-6, with D perhaps matching TRBD1 (5 bases). Germline assignment: CDR1 GTSNPN and CDR2 SVGIG (reference sequence). The CDR3 spans 14 residues. The ends were cut back, 2 bases at V and 8 bases at J, with 13 bases in the middle. The CDR3 region is CAWSPAGVYSPLHF. CDR3 DNA (partial): TGTGCCTGGAGTCCGGCGGGGGTTTATTCACCC. Using reference TRBV30 and TRBJ1-6 for the parts outside the CDR3, the full variable domain is SQTIHQWPATLVQPVGSPLSLECTVEGTSNPNLYWYRQAAGRGLQLLFYSVGIGQISSEVPQNLSASRPQDRQFILSSKKLLLSDSGFYLCAWSPAGVYSPLHFGNGTRLTVT.

Of note for this clone: Read data end 3 residues before the CDR3 end; the end is taken from the germline J gene. V gene TRBV2 combines with J gene TRBJ2-1; 8 bases agree with TRBD2. The CDR3 consists of 16 residues. Germline trimming cut 6 bases from V and 0 bases from J; bases unmatched to any gene: 7. Germline values: CDR1 SNHLY, CDR2 FYNNEI. This CDR3 is CASSSSGPSSYNEQFF. CDR3 DNA (partial): TGTGCCAGCAGCTCTAGCGGGCCGAGCTCCTACAATGAG.